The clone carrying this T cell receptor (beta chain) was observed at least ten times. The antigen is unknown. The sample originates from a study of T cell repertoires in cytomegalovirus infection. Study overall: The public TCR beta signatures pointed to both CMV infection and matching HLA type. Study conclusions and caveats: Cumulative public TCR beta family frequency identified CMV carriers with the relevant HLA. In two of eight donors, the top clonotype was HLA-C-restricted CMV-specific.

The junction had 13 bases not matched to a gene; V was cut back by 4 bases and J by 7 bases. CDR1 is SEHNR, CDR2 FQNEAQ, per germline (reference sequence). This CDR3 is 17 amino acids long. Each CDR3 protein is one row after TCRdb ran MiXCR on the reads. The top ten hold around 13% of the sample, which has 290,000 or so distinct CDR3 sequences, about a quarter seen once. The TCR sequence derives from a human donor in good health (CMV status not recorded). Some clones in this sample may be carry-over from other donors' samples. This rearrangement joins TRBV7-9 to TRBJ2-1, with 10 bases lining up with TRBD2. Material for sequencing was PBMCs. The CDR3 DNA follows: TGTGCCAGCAGCTCCCAGAGGACTAGCGGACATGAAAATGAGCAGTTCTTC. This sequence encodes CASSSQRTSGHENEQFF.